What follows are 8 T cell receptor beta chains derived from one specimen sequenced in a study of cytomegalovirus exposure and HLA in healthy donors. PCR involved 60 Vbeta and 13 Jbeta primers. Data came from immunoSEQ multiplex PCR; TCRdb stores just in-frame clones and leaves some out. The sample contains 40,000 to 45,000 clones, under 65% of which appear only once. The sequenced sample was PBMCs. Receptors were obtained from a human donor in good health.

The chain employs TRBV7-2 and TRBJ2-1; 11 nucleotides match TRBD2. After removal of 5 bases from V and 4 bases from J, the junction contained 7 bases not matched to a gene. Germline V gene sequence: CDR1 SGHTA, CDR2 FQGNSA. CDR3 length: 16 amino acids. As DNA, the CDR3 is TGTGCCAGCAGCCTCATAGCGGGGGGGATATACAATGAGCAGTTCTTC. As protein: CASSLIAGGIYNEQFF.

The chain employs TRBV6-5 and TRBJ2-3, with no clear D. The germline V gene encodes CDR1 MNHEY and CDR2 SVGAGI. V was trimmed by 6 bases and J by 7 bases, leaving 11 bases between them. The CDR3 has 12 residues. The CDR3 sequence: CASSASSNTQYF. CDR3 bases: TGTGCCAGCAGCGCTTCTAGTAATACGCAGTATTTT.

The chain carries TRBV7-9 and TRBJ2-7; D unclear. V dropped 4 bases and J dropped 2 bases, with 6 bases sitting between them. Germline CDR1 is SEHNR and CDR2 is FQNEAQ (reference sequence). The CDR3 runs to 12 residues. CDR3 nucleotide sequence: TGTGCCAGCAGCTACTACACCTACGAGCAGTACTTC. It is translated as CASSYYTYEQYF.

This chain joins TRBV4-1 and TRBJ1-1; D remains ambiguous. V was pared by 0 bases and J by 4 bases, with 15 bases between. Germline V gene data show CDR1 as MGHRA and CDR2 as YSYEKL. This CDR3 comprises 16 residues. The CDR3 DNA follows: TGCGCCAGCAGCCAAGATACCCGGGGATTCCTCACTGAAGCTTTCTTT. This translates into CASSQDTRGFLTEAFF.

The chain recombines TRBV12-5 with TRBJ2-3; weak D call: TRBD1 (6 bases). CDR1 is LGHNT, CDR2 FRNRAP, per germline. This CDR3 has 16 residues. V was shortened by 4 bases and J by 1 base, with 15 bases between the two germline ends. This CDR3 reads CASGSPTPGGTDTQYF. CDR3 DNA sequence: TGTGCTAGTGGTTCACCGACCCCAGGGGGCACAGATACGCAGTATTTT.

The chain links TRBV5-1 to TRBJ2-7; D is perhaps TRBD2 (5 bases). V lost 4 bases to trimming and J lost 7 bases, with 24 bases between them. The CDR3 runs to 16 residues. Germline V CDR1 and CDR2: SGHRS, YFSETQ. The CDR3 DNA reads TGCGCCAGCAGCGGGCGGGCTACCCCCACGTCGGGAGAGCAGTACTTC. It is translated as CASSGRATPTSGEQYF.

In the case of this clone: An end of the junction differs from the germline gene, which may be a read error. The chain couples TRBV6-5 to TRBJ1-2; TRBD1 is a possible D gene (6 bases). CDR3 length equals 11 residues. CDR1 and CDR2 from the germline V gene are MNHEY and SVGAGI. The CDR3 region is CASSLRTAIYF. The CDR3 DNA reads TGTGCCAGCAGTTTAAGGACAGCAATTTACTTC.

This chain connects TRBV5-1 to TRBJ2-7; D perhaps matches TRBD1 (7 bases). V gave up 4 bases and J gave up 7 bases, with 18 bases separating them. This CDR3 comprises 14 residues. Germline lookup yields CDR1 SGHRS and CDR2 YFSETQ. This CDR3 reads CASSPTTGAGEQYF. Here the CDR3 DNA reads TGCGCCAGCAGCCCAACCACAGGGGCGGGAGAGCAGTACTTC.